This T cell receptor (beta chain) originates from a study of OX40 agonist ivuxolimab in advanced cancers. Study outcomes and limitations: Fewer expanded clones were found on average in CD4+ than in CD8+ T cells. At 0.1 to 3.0 mg/kg and by week 6, CD4+ and CD8+ T cells in the blood had expanded clonally.

Sampling of blood occurred at baseline, cycle 4 day 1, and cycle 7 day 1. Note on this clone: Its matching antigen is unknown.

The CDR3 contains 14 residues. Germline V gives CDR1 SGHAT, CDR2 FQNNGV. The V gene lost 5 bases and the J gene lost 2 bases, with 13 bases spanning the gap. Profiling relied on immunoSEQ multiplex PCR, and the TCRdb table lists in-frame clones only, not all of them. Among around 94,000 clones listed, more than 85% were seen once. The J gene is TRBJ2-7, the V gene TRBV11-2; perhaps TRBD2 as D (6 bases). This TCR derives from an adult with an advanced solid tumor such as melanoma, head and neck, liver or kidney cancer. This specimen consisted of CD4+ or CD8+ T cells sorted from blood, obtained in a trial of the OX40 agonist ivuxolimab. The CDR3 bases are TGTGCCAGCAGCCGAGGCTCGGGGGCCTACGAGCAGTACTTC. Its translation is CASSRGSGAYEQYF. The full variable domain, rest sourced from reference TRBV11-2 and TRBJ2-7, is EAGVAQSPRYKIIEKRQSVAFWCNPISGHATLYWYQQILGQGPKLLIQFQNNGVVDDSQLPKDRFSAERLKGVDSTLKIQPAKLEDSAVYLCASSRGSGAYEQYFGPGTRLTVT.